A selection of T cell receptor beta chains follows, all from one sample in a study of T cells in Graves' hyperthyroidism and ophthalmopathy. TCRdb re-derived calls from the multiplex PCR reads in MiXCR, one entry per CDR3 protein. The sample has fewer than 850,000 distinct CDR3 sequences, 15% to 20% seen once. The material sequenced was blood. These receptors originate from a man in his forties or fifties with Graves' hyperthyroidism. Each CDR3 is given with its conserved first and last residue. The order of the fields is clone size, V gene, J gene, D gene, CDR3 protein, CDR3 DNA. A D gene is named only where the DNA matches it firmly. Expanded clones are given a class, and other clones once, few, many or no size at all.

abundance: many; v_gene: TRBV7-2; j_gene: TRBJ1-1; d_gene: -; CDR3aa: CASSTQGTGSGTEAFF; CDR3nt: TGTGCCAGCAGCACTCAGGGCACAGGGAGCGGGACTGAAGCTTTCTTT
abundance: -; v_gene: TRBV24-1; j_gene: TRBJ2-3; d_gene: TRBD2; CDR3aa: CATSDLSTSGRATDTQYF; CDR3nt: TGTGCCACCAGTGATTTGTCGACTAGCGGGAGGGCCACAGATACGCAGTATTTT
abundance: few; v_gene: TRBV6-1; j_gene: TRBJ1-1; d_gene: -; CDR3aa: CASRVRMNTEAFF; CDR3nt: TGTGCCAGCAGGGTTAGGATGAACACTGAAGCTTTCTTT
abundance: -; v_gene: TRBV20-1; j_gene: TRBJ2-7; d_gene: -; CDR3aa: CSARIDEQYF; CDR3nt: TGCAGTGCTAGGATAGACGAGCAGTACTTC
abundance: many; v_gene: TRBV20-1; j_gene: TRBJ1-1; d_gene: -; CDR3aa: CSAGVGGVETEAFF; CDR3nt: TGCAGTGCCGGTGTGGGGGGCGTCGAAACTGAAGCTTTCTTT
abundance: -; v_gene: TRBV4-2; j_gene: TRBJ2-5; d_gene: TRBD2; CDR3aa: CASSQERETSTKETQYF; CDR3nt: TGTGCCAGCAGCCAGGAGAGGGAGACTAGCACCAAGGAGACCCAGTACTTC
abundance: -; v_gene: TRBV7-9; j_gene: TRBJ2-7; d_gene: -; CDR3aa: CASSLAPVGEQYF; CDR3nt: TGTGCCAGCAGCTTGGCCCCCGTGGGCGAGCAGTACTTC
abundance: few; v_gene: TRBV7-9; j_gene: TRBJ2-6; d_gene: TRBD1; CDR3aa: CASSSDTQGAAGANVLTF; CDR3nt: TGTGCCAGCAGCTCGGACACACAGGGGGCGGCTGGGGCCAACGTCCTGACTTTC
abundance: few; v_gene: TRBV4-3; j_gene: TRBJ2-7; d_gene: -; CDR3aa: CASSQDSRVGYEQYF; CDR3nt: TGCGCCAGCAGCCAAGATTCAAGGGTAGGGTACGAGCAGTACTTC
abundance: many; v_gene: TRBV2; j_gene: TRBJ2-3; d_gene: -; CDR3aa: CASPGEGGSSDTQYF; CDR3nt: TGTGCCAGCCCAGGGGAGGGCGGGAGCTCAGATACGCAGTATTTT
abundance: -; v_gene: TRBV9; j_gene: TRBJ1-1; d_gene: -; CDR3aa: CASSVGTMTGVDTEAFF; CDR3nt: TGTGCCAGCAGCGTAGGAACAATGACCGGGGTGGACACTGAAGCTTTCTTT
abundance: many; v_gene: TRBV7-3; j_gene: TRBJ2-1; d_gene: TRBD2; CDR3aa: CASSRGTSGSYNEQFF; CDR3nt: TGTGCCAGCAGCAGAGGGACTAGCGGTTCCTACAATGAGCAGTTCTTC
abundance: few; v_gene: TRBV5-1; j_gene: TRBJ2-1; d_gene: TRBD2; CDR3aa: CASSLEGTSGNEQFF; CDR3nt: TGCGCCAGCAGCTTGGAAGGGACTAGCGGCAATGAGCAGTTCTTC
abundance: -; v_gene: TRBV6-5; j_gene: TRBJ2-7; d_gene: -; CDR3aa: CATSYSSEQYF; CDR3nt: TGTGCCACCAGTTACTCCAGCGAGCAGTACTTC
abundance: few; v_gene: TRBV9; j_gene: TRBJ1-1; d_gene: TRBD1; CDR3aa: CASSGDRGPEAFF; CDR3nt: TGTGCCAGCAGCGGTGACAGGGGGCCTGAAGCTTTCTTT
abundance: many; v_gene: TRBV7-2; j_gene: TRBJ2-7; d_gene: -; CDR3aa: CASSPFIEGEQYF; CDR3nt: TGTGCCAGCAGCCCGTTTATTGAGGGCGAGCAGTACTTC
abundance: many; v_gene: TRBV12-3/TRBV12-4; j_gene: TRBJ2-7; d_gene: TRBD2; CDR3aa: CASSLEVGLAGTGDEQYF; CDR3nt: TGTGCCAGCAGTTTAGAAGTAGGACTAGCGGGGACTGGGGACGAGCAGTACTTC
abundance: many; v_gene: TRBV7-2; j_gene: TRBJ1-1; d_gene: -; CDR3aa: CASSLEVRVKGYRAFF; CDR3nt: TGTGCCAGCAGCTTAGAAGTTCGGGTGAAGGGCTATCGAGCTTTCTTT
abundance: -; v_gene: TRBV12-3/TRBV12-4; j_gene: TRBJ2-3; d_gene: TRBD2; CDR3aa: CASSLLAGRADTQYF; CDR3nt: TGTGCCAGCAGTTTACTAGCGGGACGCGCAGATACGCAGTATTTT
abundance: few; v_gene: TRBV18; j_gene: TRBJ1-2; d_gene: -; CDR3aa: CASSPRSESNYGYTF; CDR3nt: TGTGCCAGCTCACCACGGTCAGAATCTAACTATGGCTACACCTTC
abundance: many; v_gene: TRBV12-3/TRBV12-4; j_gene: TRBJ2-1; d_gene: -; CDR3aa: CASRGPGQSSYNEQFF; CDR3nt: TGTGCCAGCAGGGGCCCGGGACAAAGCTCCTACAATGAGCAGTTCTTC
abundance: -; v_gene: TRBV7-3; j_gene: TRBJ2-2; d_gene: TRBD1; CDR3aa: CASSIRDRGSGELFF; CDR3nt: TGTGCCAGCAGCATCCGGGACAGGGGTTCCGGGGAGCTGTTTTTT
abundance: many; v_gene: TRBV20-1; j_gene: TRBJ2-1; d_gene: TRBD2; CDR3aa: CSARVPSGRPRLGNEQFF; CDR3nt: TGCAGTGCTAGAGTGCCTAGCGGGAGGCCTAGGTTGGGGAATGAGCAGTTCTTC
abundance: -; v_gene: TRBV6-1; j_gene: TRBJ1-4; d_gene: -; CDR3aa: CASSTDPGAGGEKLFF; CDR3nt: TGTGCCAGCAGTACAGATCCGGGGGCAGGAGGAGAAAAACTGTTTTTT
abundance: few; v_gene: TRBV15; j_gene: TRBJ2-1; d_gene: TRBD2; CDR3aa: CATSRDLVAGPYNEQFF; CDR3nt: TGTGCCACCAGCAGAGATCTTGTAGCGGGACCCTACAATGAGCAGTTCTTC
abundance: -; v_gene: TRBV29-1; j_gene: TRBJ2-1; d_gene: -; CDR3aa: CSVEQERNEQFF; CDR3nt: TGCAGCGTTGAACAGGAACGCAATGAGCAGTTCTTC
abundance: many; v_gene: TRBV6-5; j_gene: TRBJ1-1; d_gene: -; CDR3aa: CASSYLAKSEAFF; CDR3nt: TGTGCCAGCAGTTACTTGGCTAAAAGTGAAGCTTTCTTT
abundance: many; v_gene: TRBV6-1; j_gene: TRBJ2-1; d_gene: -; CDR3aa: CASTMYNEQFF; CDR3nt: TGTGCCAGCACCATGTACAATGAGCAGTTCTTC
abundance: many; v_gene: TRBV7-9; j_gene: TRBJ1-1; d_gene: TRBD1; CDR3aa: CASSLGRGFEAFF; CDR3nt: TGTGCCAGCAGCTTAGGCAGGGGGTTTGAAGCTTTCTTT
abundance: many; v_gene: TRBV6-6; j_gene: TRBJ2-2; d_gene: TRBD2; CDR3aa: CASSYSFPPGTSGRTGELFF; CDR3nt: TGTGCCAGCAGTTACTCGTTCCCACCCGGGACTAGCGGGAGAACCGGGGAGCTGTTTTTT
abundance: many; v_gene: TRBV30; j_gene: TRBJ2-7; d_gene: TRBD1; CDR3aa: CAGQDRDNYEQYF; CDR3nt: TGTGCCGGCCAGGACAGGGATAACTACGAGCAGTACTTC
abundance: -; v_gene: TRBV11-1; j_gene: TRBJ2-5; d_gene: TRBD1; CDR3aa: CASRLQGPYQETQYF; CDR3nt: TGTGCCAGCAGATTACAGGGGCCCTACCAAGAGACCCAGTACTTC
abundance: many; v_gene: TRBV12-3/TRBV12-4; j_gene: TRBJ2-7; d_gene: -; CDR3aa: CASSPFGGRKPRYEQYF; CDR3nt: TGTGCCAGCAGTCCCTTTGGGGGGAGAAAGCCGCGCTACGAGCAGTACTTC
abundance: many; v_gene: TRBV24-1; j_gene: TRBJ2-2; d_gene: -; CDR3aa: CATSDLYTGELFF; CDR3nt: TGTGCCACCAGTGATTTGTACACCGGGGAGCTGTTTTTT
abundance: many; v_gene: TRBV12-3/TRBV12-4; j_gene: TRBJ1-5; d_gene: TRBD1; CDR3aa: CASSIRDRGDQPQHF; CDR3nt: TGTGCCAGCAGTATCAGGGACAGGGGTGATCAGCCCCAGCATTTT
abundance: -; v_gene: TRBV6-1; j_gene: TRBJ1-5; d_gene: -; CDR3aa: CASKGTTRTNQPQHF; CDR3nt: TGTGCCAGCAAAGGGACCACCAGGACCAATCAGCCCCAGCATTTT
abundance: many; v_gene: TRBV12-3/TRBV12-4; j_gene: TRBJ2-1; d_gene: -; CDR3aa: CASSPDRSRNEQFF; CDR3nt: TGTGCCAGCAGTCCTGACAGGTCGAGGAATGAGCAGTTCTTC
abundance: few; v_gene: TRBV19; j_gene: TRBJ2-2; d_gene: TRBD1; CDR3aa: CASSIEVTGITGELFF; CDR3nt: TGTGCCAGTAGTATAGAGGTGACAGGGATCACCGGGGAGCTGTTTTTT
abundance: -; v_gene: TRBV28; j_gene: TRBJ2-7; d_gene: -; CDR3aa: CASSLFRSAEQYF; CDR3nt: TGTGCCAGCAGTTTATTTAGGTCGGCCGAGCAGTACTTC
abundance: few; v_gene: TRBV7-6; j_gene: TRBJ1-1; d_gene: TRBD1; CDR3aa: CASSLGRQGASEAFF; CDR3nt: TGTGCCAGCAGCTTAGGGAGACAGGGGGCAAGTGAAGCTTTCTTT
abundance: few; v_gene: TRBV6-2/TRBV6-3; j_gene: TRBJ1-5; d_gene: TRBD1; CDR3aa: CASSRWTGNNQPQHF; CDR3nt: TGTGCCAGCAGCCGTTGGACAGGGAACAATCAGCCCCAGCATTTT
abundance: -; v_gene: TRBV20-1; j_gene: TRBJ2-1; d_gene: -; CDR3aa: CSAVSRVGYNEQFF; CDR3nt: TGCAGTGCTGTCTCCAGGGTTGGCTACAATGAGCAGTTCTTC
abundance: few; v_gene: TRBV19; j_gene: TRBJ1-5; d_gene: TRBD1; CDR3aa: CASTPRGQGSYQPQHF; CDR3nt: TGTGCCAGTACCCCAAGGGGACAGGGGAGCTATCAGCCCCAGCATTTT
abundance: -; v_gene: TRBV6-4; j_gene: TRBJ1-5; d_gene: -; CDR3aa: CASSSEAGQPQHF; CDR3nt: TGTGCCAGCAGTAGCGAGGCCGGTCAGCCCCAGCATTTT
abundance: many; v_gene: TRBV19; j_gene: TRBJ1-1; d_gene: TRBD1; CDR3aa: CASSMGQGTEAFF; CDR3nt: TGTGCCAGTAGTATGGGACAGGGAACTGAAGCTTTCTTT
abundance: -; v_gene: TRBV12-3/TRBV12-4; j_gene: TRBJ2-7; d_gene: TRBD2; CDR3aa: CASSLSASGAAYEQYF; CDR3nt: TGTGCCAGCAGTTTGAGCGCTAGCGGGGCGGCCTACGAGCAGTACTTC
abundance: -; v_gene: TRBV5-1; j_gene: TRBJ2-5; d_gene: TRBD2; CDR3aa: CASSLSSGGQETQYF; CDR3nt: TGCGCCAGCAGCTTGTCTAGCGGAGGGCAAGAGACCCAGTACTTC
abundance: many; v_gene: TRBV18; j_gene: TRBJ2-3; d_gene: TRBD2; CDR3aa: CASSPPTAGADTQYF; CDR3nt: TGTGCCAGCTCACCACCCACAGCGGGAGCAGATACGCAGTATTTT
abundance: once; v_gene: TRBV19; j_gene: TRBJ2-3; d_gene: -; CDR3aa: CATRLAYRDTQYF; CDR3nt: TGTGCCACCCGGTTAGCGTATCGAGATACGCAGTATTTT
abundance: few; v_gene: TRBV11-3; j_gene: TRBJ1-4; d_gene: TRBD1; CDR3aa: CASSSPTGGPACLFF; CDR3nt: TGTGCCAGCAGCTCACCGACAGGGGGACCCGCATGCCTGTTTTTT
abundance: -; v_gene: TRBV28; j_gene: TRBJ1-1; d_gene: -; CDR3aa: CASSPHRSTEAFF; CDR3nt: TGTGCCAGCAGCCCGCACAGGAGCACTGAAGCTTTCTTT
abundance: few; v_gene: TRBV6-2/TRBV6-3; j_gene: TRBJ2-7; d_gene: TRBD2; CDR3aa: CASSYSVTGGLSYEQYF; CDR3nt: TGTGCCAGCAGTTATAGCGTAACGGGAGGGCTTTCCTACGAGCAGTACTTC
abundance: many; v_gene: TRBV27; j_gene: TRBJ2-1; d_gene: TRBD2; CDR3aa: CASSSSGTINEVQFF; CDR3nt: TGTGCCAGCAGTTCCTCCGGGACTATCAATGAGGTGCAGTTCTTC
abundance: many; v_gene: TRBV9; j_gene: TRBJ1-2; d_gene: -; CDR3aa: CASSVGGNYGYTF; CDR3nt: TGTGCCAGCAGCGTAGGGGGAAACTATGGCTACACCTTC